The clone carrying this TCR beta chain turned up a few times. CDR1 and CDR2 (germline): SGHKS, YYEKEE (reference sequence). This CDR3 region has 12 residues. V gave up 1 base and J gave up 7 bases, with 5 bases separating them. The sample belongs to a study of cytomegalovirus exposure and HLA in healthy donors. PCR was performed using 60 Vbeta and 13 Jbeta primers. Repertoires were generated with immunoSEQ multiplex PCR, while TCRdb's copy carries only in-frame clones and drops some. The sample records about 180,000 clones, almost 85% being singletons. This TCR derives from a woman aged 45-60 years in good health and CMV-seronegative. What was sequenced was PBMCs. V gene TRBV5-5 combines with J gene TRBJ2-2; the D is unclear. This CDR3 reads CASSLNLGELFF. CDR3 DNA sequence: TGTGCCAGCAGCTTGAATCTCGGGGAGCTGTTTTTT.